This T cell receptor (beta chain) originates from a study of blood T cells in healthy people across ages. With 9 bases removed from V and 4 bases from J, the gap between germline ends came to 32 bases. CDR3 size: 19 residues. Looked up from germline, CDR1 is KGHDR and CDR2 is SFDVKD. Then a second PCR, running about 7 to 11 cycles, was carried out with a sample-barcoded 5' primer and a J-beta primer mix. Each CDR3 protein gets one entry after TCRdb re-called the 5' RACE reads with MiXCR. The sample contains roughly 730,000 distinct CDR3 sequences, about 61% of which appear only once. Caucasian, healthy and from Russia, the donors were aged between roughly 6 and 95.

V and J are TRBV24-1 and TRBJ2-5; D may correspond to TRBD1 or TRBD2 (9 bases each). The material sequenced was blood. This TCR was sampled from a middle-aged man in good health. CDR3 in amino acids: CATRNYSSGDRDVRETQYF. CDR3 nucleotides: TGTGCCACCCGTAATTACTCTAGCGGGGACAGGGACGTCCGAGAGACCCAGTACTTC.